One and the same sample provided the 20 T cell receptor beta chains below, sequenced in a study of T cell changes during pregnancy in multiple sclerosis. Sequencing was performed with immunoSEQ multiplex PCR; in TCRdb, only in-frame clones are kept and a portion is missing. The table has some 74,000 clones, around 92% seen once; the top ten hold about 2.3%. The sequenced sample was peripheral blood, obtained before pregnancy. These receptors were obtained from a female donor with multiple sclerosis, enrolled in a pregnancy study.

The gene calls are TRBV6-6 and TRBJ2-5; D perhaps matches TRBD2 (6 bases). Trimming pared 11 bases from V and 5 bases from J, leaving 18 bases between. Germline V gene sequence: CDR1 MNHNY, CDR2 SVGAGI (reference sequence). The CDR3 spans 13 residues. CDR3 bases: TGTGCCGCGGGAAGGGGAAACGGGGAGACCCAGTACTTC. This translates into CAAGRGNGETQYF.

The chain joins TRBV19 to TRBJ2-6, with a tentative D call TRBD1 (6 bases). Trimming shortened V by 3 bases and J by 0 bases, and 6 bases separated the two germline ends. This CDR3 region has 15 residues. CDR1 is LNHDA and CDR2 is SQIVND in the germline V gene (reference sequence). Here the CDR3 reads CASSMGHSGANVLTF. Written as DNA, the CDR3 is TGTGCCAGTAGTATGGGACACTCTGGGGCCAACGTCCTGACTTTC.

The chain employs TRBV5-8 and TRBJ2-3; perhaps TRBD1 as D (6 bases). Germline loops: CDR1 SGHTS, CDR2 YDEGEE. This CDR3 has 14 residues. The V gene lost 2 bases and the J gene lost 1 base, with 8 bases spanning the gap. The CDR3 loop is CASSLRTGTDTQYF. CDR3 in DNA: TGTGCCAGCAGCTTAAGGACAGGCACAGATACGCAGTATTTT.

V usage is TRBV30 and J usage is TRBJ2-7, with 7 bases matching TRBD2. V gave up 0 bases and J gave up 6 bases; unmatched junction bases: 5. From germline, CDR1 is GTSNPN and CDR2 SVGIG (reference sequence). This CDR3 spans 13 amino acids. Here the CDR3 DNA reads TGTGCCTGGAGTGTAATCGGGGGGACCGAGCAGTACTTC. Encoded protein: CAWSVIGGTEQYF.

The chain joins TRBV7-2 to TRBJ2-6; no clear D gene. Trimming stripped 5 bases from V and 1 base from J, with 9 bases between. This CDR3 spans 15 amino acids. The germline V gene encodes CDR1 SGHTA and CDR2 FQGNSA. CDR3 residues: CASSPNYSGANVLTF. The CDR3 nucleotides read TGTGCCAGCAGCCCCAACTATTCTGGGGCCAACGTCCTGACTTTC.

The V gene is TRBV27, the J gene TRBJ1-4, with D unclear. Per germline, CDR1 MNHEY and CDR2 SMNVEV (reference sequence). Between the trimmed V and J ends, which lost 6 bases and 14 bases, there was a span of 19 bases. The CDR3 is 13 amino acids. The CDR3 is CASSPGPGPGLFF. The CDR3 region has the DNA TGTGCCAGCAGCCCAGGCCCCGGCCCGGGGCTGTTTTTT.

The chain employs TRBV4-2 and TRBJ2-5; no definite D call. Per the germline V gene, CDR1 is LGHNA and CDR2 is YNFKEQ. Trimming cost V 0 bases and J 2 bases, with 13 bases left between them. This CDR3 is 16 amino acids long. The CDR3: CASSQEIGDFQETQYF. CDR3 nucleotides: TGTGCCAGCAGCCAAGAAATCGGCGACTTTCAAGAGACCCAGTACTTC.

This chain joins TRBV10-3 and TRBJ2-7; D is unresolved. Germline loops: CDR1 ENHRY, CDR2 SYGVKD. V lost 0 bases and J lost 6, with 12 bases in between. CDR3 size: 14 residues. The CDR3 DNA reads as TGTGCCATCAGTGAGTCGGAGTACAAACCCGAGCAGTACTTC. Residues: CAISESEYKPEQYF.

This rearrangement joins TRBV5-8 to TRBJ2-1, with D tentatively TRBD1 (6 bases). Looked up from germline, CDR1 is SGHTS and CDR2 is YDEGEE. Trimming took 1 base from V and 10 from J, leaving 18 bases between them. This CDR3 contains 15 residues. The CDR3 DNA follows: TGTGCCAGCAGCTTGAGGGGGACGGGATATGTGGAGCAGTTCTTC. It codes for CASSLRGTGYVEQFF.

The V and J genes are TRBV11-3 and TRBJ2-5, with 7 bases lining up with TRBD2. Looked up from germline, CDR1 is SGHNT and CDR2 is YENEEA. V was clipped by 2 bases and J by 0 bases; unmatched bases: 15. The CDR3 covers 19 residues. The CDR3 is CASSLSLTSALFYQETQYF. DNA for the CDR3: TGTGCCAGCAGCTTAAGTCTTACTAGCGCGTTATTTTACCAAGAGACCCAGTACTTC.

J is TRBJ2-1 and V is TRBV11-3; 11 bases fit TRBD1. J lost 4 bases, V lost 0 bases, and 5 bases had no gene match. CDR1 and CDR2 from the germline V gene are SGHNT and YENEEA. This CDR3 comprises 17 residues. CDR3 sequence reads: CASSLDGTGGQYNEQFF. In DNA, the CDR3 is TGTGCCAGCAGCTTAGATGGGACAGGGGGTCAATACAATGAGCAGTTCTTC.

This rearrangement joins TRBV5-5 to TRBJ1-4; no clear D. Per the germline V gene, CDR1 is SGHKS and CDR2 is YYEKEE (reference sequence). The CDR3 is 14 residues long. Trimming shortened V by 0 bases and J by 2 bases, and 5 bases separated the two germline ends. CDR3 sequence (DNA): TGTGCCAGCAGCTTGGGGCAGACTAATGAAAAACTGTTTTTT. Residues: CASSLGQTNEKLFF.

The gene calls are TRBV19 and TRBJ2-3; perhaps TRBD2 as D (6 bases). This CDR3 spans 14 amino acids. Trimming removed 0 bases at V and 5 bases at J, with 9 bases between. Germline CDR1 and CDR2: LNHDA and SQIVND (reference sequence). The CDR3 DNA follows: TGTGCCAGTAGTATAGACACCGGGAGAGATACGCAGTATTTT. Protein sequence: CASSIDTGRDTQYF.

The chain recombines TRBV5-6 with TRBJ1-6, with 9 bases fitting TRBD1. In germline, CDR1 is SGHDT, CDR2 YYEEEE. This CDR3 region has 15 residues. The ends lost 1 base at V and 7 bases at J; junction bases unmatched: 3. The CDR3 is CASSLWTGDNSPLHF. CDR3 sequence (DNA): TGTGCCAGCAGCTTGTGGACAGGGGACAATTCACCCCTCCACTTT.

In its sample, this clone was seen a few times. J is TRBJ2-1 and V is TRBV4-3; D may be TRBD2 (6 bases). The V end was cut by 3 bases, the J end by 4 bases, with 16 bases between. Germline V gives CDR1 LGHNA, CDR2 YSLEER. The CDR3 loop spans 16 amino acids. In DNA form, the CDR3 reads TGCGCCAGCAGCCAGGAGCCTAGCGACCAATACAATGAGCAGTTCTTC. Its translation: CASSQEPSDQYNEQFF.

This clone was counted once. V usage is TRBV5-4 and J usage is TRBJ2-5, with 8 bases fitting TRBD1. V gave up 3 bases and J gave up 5 bases; unmatched junction bases: 21. CDR1 and CDR2 (germline): SGHNT, YYREEE (reference sequence). This CDR3 comprises 19 residues. CDR3 in DNA: TGTGCCAGCAGCTGGATCCGGTTCCGGACAGGGAACTCCAGGGAGACCCAGTACTTC. Its translation: CASSWIRFRTGNSRETQYF.

The rearrangement links TRBV25-1 to TRBJ2-7; D is undetermined. This CDR3 region has 11 residues. The V gene lost 4 bases and the J gene lost 3 bases, with 4 bases spanning the gap. From germline, CDR1 is MGHDK and CDR2 SYGVNS. The CDR3 protein is CASSAIYEQYF. CDR3 DNA: TGTGCCAGCAGTGCTATCTACGAGCAGTACTTC.

The chain links TRBV7-6 to TRBJ2-7; 7 bases align to TRBD2. Germline trimming cut 5 bases from V and 4 bases from J; bases unmatched to any gene: 14. Germline V CDR1 and CDR2: SGHVS, FNYEAQ. The CDR3 contains 16 residues. Written as DNA, the CDR3 is TGTGCCAGCAGCCTCCCGATAAGCGGGACCTTATACGAGCAGTACTTC. Protein product: CASSLPISGTLYEQYF.

The V gene is TRBV7-2, the J gene TRBJ2-7; 8 positions agree with TRBD1. CDR1 is SGHTA, CDR2 FQGNSA, per germline. J was trimmed by 0 bases and V by 5 bases; bases with no gene match: 15. The CDR3 is 18 residues long. CDR3 sequence: CASSGPGQVPADSYEQYF. The CDR3 region has the DNA TGTGCCAGCAGCGGCCCGGGACAGGTGCCAGCGGACTCCTACGAGCAGTACTTC.

This clone was seen a handful of times. This chain links TRBV28 with TRBJ1-5, with TRBD1 matching 7 bases. CDR3 size: 12 residues. The trim removed 11 bases at V and 5 bases at J, leaving 6 bases unmatched. Germline V gene sequence: CDR1 MDHEN, CDR2 SYDVKM. CDR3 bases: TGTGCCTCCCGGGACAGCGATCAGCCCCAGCATTTT. It yields the protein CASRDSDQPQHF. Full variable domain (outside the CDR3, taken from reference TRBV28 and TRBJ1-5): DVKVTQSSRYLVKRTGEKVFLECVQDMDHENMFWYRQDPGLGLRLIYFSYDVKMKEKGDIPEGYSVSREKKERFSLILESASTNQTSMYLCASRDSDQPQHFGDGTRLSIL.